The clone carrying this T cell receptor (beta chain) showed up many times. TCR beta libraries were built with iRepertoire HTBI primers and Arm-PCR of CDR3 regions. TCRdb ran MiXCR on the multiplex PCR reads and lists one entry per CDR3 protein. The data contain under 450,000 distinct CDR3 sequences, about 11% of them seen just once; the ten biggest clones take up around 18%. The data were taken from a study of regulatory T cells in long-lasting Graves disease. This CDR3 is 14 amino acids long. The V and J ends lost 5 bases and 7 bases respectively, with 18 bases between them. The V gene's germline CDR1 is DFQATT and CDR2 SNEGSKA (reference sequence). Time point noted: newly diagnosed GD, antithyroid drugs for less than 3 months. The TCR library was prepared using RNA isolated from PBMCs. These data were likewise used in another study, on T cells in Graves' hyperthyroidism and ophthalmopathy.

Specimen: peripheral blood mononuclear cells (PBMCs), collected at new diagnosis, from a patient treated with antithyroid drugs. This TCR came from a woman between 18 and 30 years old with Graves disease. This chain connects TRBV20-1 to TRBJ1-5, with D tentatively TRBD1 (5 bases). CDR3 amino acids: CSASSAGPKQPQHF. In DNA, the CDR3 is TGCAGTGCTTCCTCGGCAGGGCCTAAACAGCCCCAGCATTTT.